This T cell receptor (beta chain) was documented in a study of cytomegalovirus exposure and HLA in healthy donors. Comments on this clone: What it binds is not known.

Germline V gives CDR1 SGHAT, CDR2 FQNNGV. Trimming removed 3 bases from V and 4 bases from J, with 16 bases in between. The CDR3 consists of 16 residues. General observations from the study: A later analysis found first-cohort TCR clusters tended to co-occur in the 90 to 150 validation repertoires.

The data were produced by immunoSEQ multiplex PCR, yet TCRdb's version contains in-frame clones alone and is incomplete. Here the sample spans 250,000 to 400,000 clones, roughly 90% being singletons. The sequencing input was PBMCs. The chain is built from TRBV11-2 and TRBJ2-1, with TRBD2 as a possible D gene (6 bases). The receptor was isolated from a young man in good health and CMV-seronegative. The CDR3 is CASSFGFGGSYNEQFF. CDR3 sequence (DNA): TGTGCCAGCAGCTTCGGTTTCGGGGGAAGTTACAATGAGCAGTTCTTC.